A selection of T cell receptor beta chains follows, all from one sample in a study of CD8+ T cells in alopecia areata. Profiled with immunoSEQ multiplex PCR; TCRdb holds only in-frame clones, not every one. Of about 180,000 clones listed, approximately 62% are singletons. The starting material was CD4+ T cells sorted from blood, obtained at week 0. Receptors were obtained from a human donor with alopecia areata. Both conserved end residues are part of each CDR3. Each record gives: J gene, V gene, clone size, D gene, CDR3 protein, CDR3 DNA. D genes are given only for firm matches. Some rows have no size entry. The others give once, few or many, or a class for an expanded clone.

TRBJ2-7 | TRBV6-1 | - | - | CASGQSLTYEQYF | TGTGCCTCAGGACAGAGCCTCACCTACGAGCAGTACTTC
TRBJ2-5 | TRBV5-1 | - | - | CASSLQGSQETQYF | TGCGCCAGCAGCTTACAGGGCTCACAAGAGACCCAGTACTTC
TRBJ2-7 | TRBV4-3 | - | - | CASSQITGSEQYF | TGCGCCAGCAGCCAGATAACCGGGAGCGAGCAGTACTTC
TRBJ2-3 | TRBV9 | - | TRBD2 | CASSSRDYPTDTRYF | TGTGCCAGCAGCAGCCGGGACTACCCCACAGATACGCGGTATTTT
TRBJ2-3 | TRBV18 | - | TRBD1 | CASSPQPGQGPDTQYF | TGTGCCAGCTCACCCCAGCCGGGACAGGGCCCAGATACGCAGTATTTT
TRBJ1-2 | TRBV2 | - | - | CASKETNYGYTF | TGTGCCAGCAAGGAGACTAACTATGGCTACACCTTC
TRBJ2-3 | TRBV29-1 | - | - | CSVEVGAGWVDTQYF | TGCAGCGTTGAAGTTGGGGCAGGATGGGTAGATACGCAGTATTTT
TRBJ1-4 | TRBV6-5 | - | TRBD1 | CASSYSRDRAEKLFF | TGTGCCAGCAGTTACTCGAGGGACAGGGCTGAAAAACTGTTTTTT
TRBJ1-2 | TRBV29-1 | - | - | CSVPHPGPGYTF | TGCAGCGTTCCCCACCCAGGGCCTGGCTACACCTTC
TRBJ2-3 | TRBV15 | - | TRBD2 | CATSRQTSGFTDTQYF | TGTGCCACCAGCAGACAAACTAGCGGGTTCACAGATACGCAGTATTTT
TRBJ2-5 | TRBV18 | - | - | CASSGGLGETQYF | TGTGCCAGCTCAGGAGGGCTGGGAGAGACCCAGTACTTC
TRBJ2-1 | TRBV28 | - | - | CASSPDGPLNNEQFF | TGTGCCAGCAGTCCGGACGGGCCCCTGAACAATGAGCAGTTCTTC
TRBJ2-5 | TRBV29-1 | - | - | CSVVHSQETQYF | TGCAGCGTTGTTCATAGCCAAGAGACCCAGTACTTC
TRBJ2-7 | TRBV29-1 | few | - | CSAQVGHPTDEQYF | TGCAGCGCCCAAGTCGGGCACCCGACCGACGAGCAGTACTTC
TRBJ1-1 | TRBV29-1 | - | - | CSTLRGGGTEAFF | TGCAGCACCTTAAGAGGGGGAGGGACTGAAGCTTTCTTT
TRBJ2-5 | TRBV2 | - | - | CASKRGFQETQYF | TGTGCCAGTAAGAGAGGGTTCCAAGAGACCCAGTACTTC
TRBJ1-1 | TRBV29-1 | - | - | CSVQPISVAFF | TGCAGCGTTCAACCAATAAGCGTTGCTTTCTTT
TRBJ1-6 | TRBV25-1 | - | - | CASGGNGPWDPLHF | TGTGCCAGCGGGGGGAATGGACCCTGGGATCCCCTCCACTTT
TRBJ1-2 | TRBV30 | - | - | CAWRTTNYGYTF | TGTGCCTGGCGAACCACTAACTATGGCTACACCTTC
TRBJ2-1 | TRBV10-3 | - | TRBD2 | CAISEFRTSGFRNEQFF | TGTGCCATCAGTGAGTTTCGAACTAGCGGGTTCAGGAATGAGCAGTTCTTC
TRBJ2-3 | TRBV7-3 | - | TRBD1 | CASSLSRGQDTQYF | TGTGCCAGCAGCTTAAGCAGGGGGCAGGATACGCAGTATTTT
TRBJ1-1 | TRBV29-1 | - | - | CSGRFVNTEAFF | TGCAGCGGACGATTCGTGAACACTGAAGCTTTCTTT
TRBJ2-2 | TRBV15 | - | - | CATSRVVVGQGSAGELFF | TGTGCCACCAGCAGAGTCGTTGTAGGCCAGGGGAGCGCCGGGGAGCTGTTTTTT
TRBJ2-1 | TRBV7-3 | - | TRBD2 | CASSLTGSGGYNEQFF | TGTGCCAGCAGCTTAACGGGTAGCGGGGGTTACAATGAGCAGTTCTTC
TRBJ2-7 | TRBV4-1 | - | - | CASSQGAGAFSDEQYF | TGCGCCAGCAGCCAAGGGGCAGGGGCGTTCTCCGACGAGCAGTACTTC
TRBJ1-3 | TRBV23-1 | - | - | CARGSGNTIYF | TGCGCCCGGGGCTCTGGAAACACCATATATTTT
TRBJ1-5 | TRBV30 | once | - | CAWSLGARVDGNQPQHF | TGTGCCTGGAGTCTAGGGGCCAGGGTGGACGGCAATCAGCCCCAGCATTTT
TRBJ2-7 | TRBV7-2 | - | TRBD2 | CASSYIAGQYF | TGTGCCAGCAGCTACATAGCGGGGCAGTACTTC
TRBJ2-1 | TRBV4-3 | few | - | CASSQEGSSYNEQFF | TGCGCCAGCAGCCAAGAAGGGAGCTCCTACAATGAGCAGTTCTTC
TRBJ1-6 | TRBV7-9 | - | - | CASSLNSPLHF | TGTGCCAGCAGCCTCAATTCACCCCTCCACTTT
TRBJ1-5 | TRBV27 | - | TRBD1 | CASSPGTGGNQPQHF | TGTGCCAGCAGTCCTGGGACAGGGGGTAATCAGCCCCAGCATTTT
TRBJ1-1 | TRBV9 | - | TRBD1 | CASSRNRGNTEAFF | TGTGCCAGCAGCCGGAACAGGGGGAACACTGAAGCTTTCTTT
TRBJ1-2 | TRBV4-3 | - | - | CASSQDNQGRDYGYTF | TGCGCCAGCAGCCAAGATAACCAGGGTCGGGACTATGGCTACACCTTC
TRBJ2-1 | TRBV29-1 | - | TRBD2 | CSASGGAPYNEQFF | TGCAGCGCTAGCGGGGGGGCCCCCTACAATGAGCAGTTCTTC
TRBJ1-2 | TRBV5-1 | - | TRBD1 | CASRDRELHGYTF | TGCGCCAGCAGAGACAGGGAATTGCATGGCTACACCTTC
TRBJ2-1 | TRBV25-1 | - | TRBD1 | CASRPTGTGGNEQFF | TGTGCCAGCAGACCTACCGGGACAGGGGGCAATGAGCAGTTCTTC
TRBJ2-2 | TRBV7-8 | - | TRBD1 | CASSIGQGTGELFF | TGTGCCAGCAGCATAGGACAGGGGACCGGGGAGCTGTTTTTT
TRBJ2-7 | TRBV9 | - | TRBD1 | CASSATGGYEQYF | TGTGCCAGCAGCGCGACAGGGGGTTACGAGCAGTACTTC
TRBJ2-7 | TRBV7-2 | many | - | CASSLAPRDGEQYF | TGTGCCAGCAGCTTAGCCCCTAGAGATGGCGAGCAGTACTTC
TRBJ1-2 | TRBV14 | - | - | CASSPRQNYGYTF | TGTGCCAGCAGCCCCCGACAAAACTATGGCTACACCTTC
TRBJ2-3 | TRBV29-1 | - | - | CSVTTGTDTQYF | TGCAGCGTTACGACCGGCACAGATACGCAGTATTTT
TRBJ2-3 | TRBV29-1 | - | TRBD2 | CSVRGGNTDTQYF | TGCAGCGTACGGGGGGGAAACACAGATACGCAGTATTTT
TRBJ1-6 | TRBV11-2 | - | - | CASSSRTYNSPLHF | TGTGCCAGCAGCTCAAGGACGTATAATTCACCCCTCCACTTT
TRBJ1-6 | TRBV29-1 | - | TRBD1 | CSVATGTGNSPLHF | TGCAGCGTCGCTACCGGGACAGGGAATTCACCCCTCCACTTT